These 21 T cell receptor beta chains were sequenced from one sample in a study of cytomegalovirus exposure and HLA in healthy donors. It was with 60 Vbeta and 13 Jbeta primers that the PCR ran. Some clones are missing from TCRdb's copy, which holds only in-frame ones; the method was immunoSEQ multiplex PCR. The repertoire has around 150,000 clones, 77% of them found once; the top ten carry 2% to 2.5%. The sample was PBMCs. The source is a man aged 25 to 45 in good health and CMV-seronegative.

The chain joins TRBV29-1 to TRBJ2-5, with D perhaps TRBD2 (7 bases). The CDR3 has 15 amino acids. Trimming pared 2 bases from V and 5 bases from J, leaving 18 bases between. CDR1 and CDR2 (germline): SQVTM, ANQGSEA. The CDR3 is CSVELGGGQGETQYF. CDR3 nucleotide sequence: TGCAGCGTTGAATTGGGGGGAGGGCAGGGGGAGACCCAGTACTTC.

The V gene is TRBV5-4, the J gene TRBJ2-7; D uncertain. Germline CDR1 reads SGHNT; CDR2 reads YYREEE (reference sequence). V gave up 0 bases and J gave up 6 bases, with 13 bases separating them. CDR3 length: 14 residues. The DNA of the CDR3 is TGTGCCAGCAGCTTGGCTCCGAGCTCAGGCGAGCAGTACTTC. Translating it yields CASSLAPSSGEQYF.

The V gene is TRBV10-2, the J gene TRBJ2-7; possible D gene TRBD2, 6 bases. CDR3 length equals 13 residues. Trimming shortened V by 8 bases and J by 2 bases, and 13 bases separated the two germline ends. Germline CDR1 and CDR2: WSHSY and SAAADI. Here the CDR3 DNA reads TGCGCCAGCTTAGGGGAGGCGGCCTACGAGCAGTACTTC. Its protein product is CASLGEAAYEQYF.

A remark on this clone: Other DNA sequences from this sample encode an identical CDR3 as well. The chain joins TRBV20-1 to TRBJ2-5; D unresolved. V lost 3 bases to trimming and J lost 0 bases, with 2 bases between them. The CDR3 runs to 11 residues. CDR1 and CDR2 from the germline V gene are DFQATT and SNEGSKA (reference sequence). The CDR3: CSASNQETQYF. In DNA, the CDR3 is TGCAGTGCTAGTAACCAAGAGACCCAGTACTTC.

The chain uses TRBV30 and TRBJ2-7; D is unresolved. Per the germline V gene, CDR1 is GTSNPN and CDR2 is SVGIG (reference sequence). The CDR3 covers 13 residues. Trimming left V 0 bases short and J 0 bases short, with 6 bases between. CDR3 in amino acids: CAWSVQYSYEQYF. The CDR3 region has the DNA TGTGCCTGGAGTGTTCAGTACTCCTACGAGCAGTACTTC.

In this sample, this clone turned up a few times. This chain links TRBV7-8 with TRBJ2-7; 8 nucleotides match TRBD2. Germline trimming cut 3 bases from V and 0 bases from J; bases unmatched to any gene: 1. The germline CDR1 and CDR2 sequences are SGHVS and FQNEAQ. The CDR3 consists of 14 residues. The CDR3 sequence: CASSLREDSYEQYF. The CDR3 bases are TGTGCCAGCAGCTTGCGGGAGGACTCCTACGAGCAGTACTTC.

The chain has TRBV9 and TRBJ2-5, with 9 bases aligning to TRBD1. Trimming at V came to 0 bases and at J to 3 bases, leaving 3 bases not matched to a gene. The CDR3 contains 15 residues. The germline V gene has CDR1 SGDLS and CDR2 YYNGEE. CDR3 in DNA: TGTGCCAGCAGCGTAGATGGGACAGGGAAAGAGACCCAGTACTTC. Residues: CASSVDGTGKETQYF.

V gene TRBV28 combines with J gene TRBJ1-1; 9 bases fit TRBD1. Germline assignment: CDR1 MDHEN and CDR2 SYDVKM. The CDR3 has 15 residues. J lost 3 bases, V lost 4 bases, and 6 bases had no gene match. This chain's CDR3 is CASSSPGQGDTEAFF. As DNA, the CDR3 is TGTGCCAGCAGTTCCCCGGGACAGGGAGACACTGAAGCTTTCTTT.

This clone was recorded a few times. This rearrangement joins TRBV4-1 to TRBJ2-2; 12 bases map to TRBD2. The CDR3 totals 15 residues. Germline trimming cut 7 bases from V and 4 bases from J; bases unmatched to any gene: 4. Germline lookup yields CDR1 MGHRA and CDR2 YSYEKL. CDR3 in amino acids: CASKASGRVTGELFF. Written as DNA, the CDR3 is TGCGCCAGCAAAGCTAGCGGGAGGGTCACCGGGGAGCTGTTTTTT.

This sequence joins TRBV30 and TRBJ1-2, with D possibly TRBD1 on 5 matching bases. The length of the CDR3 is 15 residues. The germline gives CDR1 GTSNPN, CDR2 SVGIG (reference sequence). The V and J ends lost 2 bases and 4 bases respectively, with 17 bases between them. In DNA, the CDR3 is TGTGCCTGGAGTATAGTAACAGGAACTCTCTATGGCTACACCTTC. This sequence encodes CAWSIVTGTLYGYTF.

This sequence joins TRBV5-4 and TRBJ2-5, with D possibly matching TRBD1 (6 bases). Per the germline V gene, CDR1 is SGHNT and CDR2 is YYREEE (reference sequence). Trimming shortened V by 0 bases and J by 5 bases, and 17 bases separated the two germline ends. This CDR3 has 16 residues. The CDR3 sequence is CASSLGGLERLETQYF. The CDR3 coding sequence is TGTGCCAGCAGCTTGGGGGGGCTAGAACGGTTGGAGACCCAGTACTTC.

The chain links TRBV21-1 to TRBJ2-7; TRBD1, the table's D call, lacks a check against the DNA. TRBV21-1 is annotated as a pseudogene. The CDR3 length is 14 residues. The CDR3 nucleotides read TGTGCCAGCACCTATTACAGTCACTCCTACGAGCAGTACTTC. This sequence encodes CASTYYSHSYEQYF.

The V gene is TRBV7-9, the J gene TRBJ2-5; TRBD1 is a possible D gene (6 bases). V dropped 5 bases and J dropped 5 bases, with 15 bases sitting between them. This CDR3 region has 14 residues. Germline values: CDR1 SEHNR, CDR2 FQNEAQ (reference sequence). This CDR3 is CASSHQGKGETQYF. CDR3 DNA sequence: TGTGCCAGCAGCCATCAGGGGAAAGGGGAGACCCAGTACTTC. The whole variable domain, remainder taken from reference TRBV7-9 and TRBJ2-5, is DTGVSQNPRHKITKRGQNVTFRCDPISEHNRLYWYRQTLGQGPEFLTYFQNEAQLEKSRLLSDRFSAERPKGSFSTLEIQRTEQGDSAMYLCASSHQGKGETQYFGPGTRLLVL.

This chain uses TRBV6-1 with TRBJ2-3, with D possibly being TRBD1 (6 bases). The V and J ends lost 2 bases and 0 bases respectively, with 9 bases between them. The length of the CDR3 is 15 residues. Germline CDR1 reads MNHNS; CDR2 reads SASEGT. For the CDR3, the DNA is TGTGCCAGCAGTGAAATCCAGGGGAGCACAGATACGCAGTATTTT. Translation: CASSEIQGSTDTQYF.

The chain carries TRBV5-1 and TRBJ2-3; 8 bases line up with TRBD1. V shed 4 bases and J 4 bases; nucleotides not matched to a gene: 8. Germline values: CDR1 SGHRS, CDR2 YFSETQ. This CDR3 has 15 residues. CDR3 region: CASSPGGQVADTQYF. CDR3 nucleotides: TGCGCCAGCAGCCCTGGGGGACAGGTCGCAGATACGCAGTATTTT.

The chain has TRBV5-1 and TRBJ1-2, with 8 bases fitting TRBD1. Trimming removed 2 bases from V and 8 bases from J; junction bases left unmatched: 5. Germline V lookup: CDR1 SGHRS, CDR2 YFSETQ. The CDR3 spans 13 residues. For the CDR3, the DNA is TGCGCCAGCAGCTTCGATCAGGGGGCCGGCTACACCTTC. It specifies CASSFDQGAGYTF.

The chain recombines TRBV6-5 with TRBJ1-2, with D tentatively TRBD1 (5 bases). This CDR3 contains 15 residues. V was trimmed by 4 bases and J by 2 bases, leaving 14 bases between them. Germline V gene lookup returns CDR1 MNHEY and CDR2 SVGAGI. This CDR3 reads CASSSPGGGNYGYTF. DNA for the CDR3: TGTGCCAGCAGTTCCCCCGGGGGAGGGAACTATGGCTACACCTTC.

CDR3 protein: CAIHQGNEQYF. DNA of the CDR3: TGTGCCATCCACCAGGGGAACGAGCAGTACTTC. V and J are TRBV10-3 and TRBJ2-7; TRBD1 might be the D (6 bases). Germline lookup yields CDR1 ENHRY and CDR2 SYGVKD. The CDR3 is 11 amino acids. The V gene lost 8 bases and the J gene lost 5 bases, with 10 bases spanning the gap.

The J gene is TRBJ1-5, the V gene TRBV27; D possibly corresponds to TRBD1 (5 bases). V lost 5 bases, J lost 3 bases, and 17 bases lay in between. Germline-derived CDR1 and CDR2 are MNHEY and SMNVEV (reference sequence). The CDR3 consists of 16 residues. The CDR3 spells CASSTIYRGHNQPQHF. CDR3 in DNA: TGTGCCAGCAGTACAATTTACCGCGGACACAATCAGCCCCAGCATTTT.

The rearrangement links TRBV5-1 to TRBJ2-7; no clear D. Trimming pared 0 bases from V and 2 bases from J, leaving 9 bases between. Germline assignment: CDR1 SGHRS and CDR2 YFSETQ. The CDR3 length is 14 residues. The CDR3 DNA sequence: TGCGCCAGCAGCTTGGATGGCGGTCCCTACGAGCAGTACTTC. Protein product: CASSLDGGPYEQYF.

CDR3 nucleotide sequence: TGCGCCAGCAGCTTGGCGGTTGAGAACACTGAAGCTTTCTTT. Translating gives CASSLAVENTEAFF. The chain couples TRBV5-1 to TRBJ1-1; no reliable D call. This CDR3 is 14 amino acids long. V shed 0 bases and J shed 1 base, with 7 bases lying between them. CDR1 and CDR2 (germline): SGHRS, YFSETQ.